Listed here are 12 T cell receptor beta chains from one sample, sequenced in a study of shared clonotypes between healthy human individuals. Here immunoSEQ multiplex PCR was the method, and the copy in TCRdb shows in-frame clones only, minus some. The table includes hundreds of thousands of clones, 95% to 98% detected once. The naive CD8 fraction comprised CD45RO-negative cells positively selected for CCR7 and excluded terminally differentiated effector memory CD45RA+ cells. Source material: naive CD8+ T cells sorted from blood. All receptors come from a young man in good health.

The chain links TRBV2 to TRBJ2-4, with D hard to call. V lost 3 bases, J lost 1 base, and 7 bases lay in between. CDR1 is SNHLY and CDR2 is FYNNEI in the germline V gene. This CDR3 region has 14 residues. The CDR3 here is CASSDGVAKNIQYF. The CDR3 DNA sequence: TGTGCCAGCAGTGATGGGGTTGCCAAAAACATTCAGTACTTC.

The chain combines TRBV28 with TRBJ2-7; D is perhaps TRBD1 (6 bases). Trimming removed 2 bases at V and 3 bases at J, with 14 bases between. The length of the CDR3 is 15 residues. Germline CDR1 is MDHEN and CDR2 is SYDVKM. This chain's CDR3 is CASSLAGASNYEQYF. CDR3 in DNA: TGTGCCAGCAGTTTAGCAGGGGCCAGCAACTACGAGCAGTACTTC.

V is TRBV29-1 and J is TRBJ2-1; D call uncertain. Deletions cut 0 bases from V and 2 bases from J, with 11 bases between. The CDR3 consists of 15 residues. CDR1 and CDR2 from the germline V gene are SQVTM and ANQGSEA. DNA of the CDR3: TGCAGCGTTGAAGACCTGGGGAACACCTACAATGAGCAGTTCTTC. Translating gives CSVEDLGNTYNEQFF.

The J gene is TRBJ2-7, the V gene TRBV9; TRBD2 matches 11 bases. The junction had 15 bases not matched to a gene; V was cut back by 4 bases and J by 0 bases. The CDR3 loop spans 19 amino acids. Germline lookup yields CDR1 SGDLS and CDR2 YYNGEE. The CDR3 DNA reads as TGTGCCAGCAGCCCCTCGGGTGGGACTAGCGGATCTAGCTCCTACGAGCAGTACTTC. Residues: CASSPSGGTSGSSSYEQYF.

The CDR3 loop is CASSFVGRNTEAFF. For the CDR3, the DNA is TGTGCCAGCAGCTTTGTGGGGAGAAACACTGAAGCTTTCTTT. V and J are TRBV7-9 and TRBJ1-1; D ambiguous. CDR3 length equals 14 residues. Looked up from germline, CDR1 is SEHNR and CDR2 is FQNEAQ (reference sequence). Trimming took off 3 bases at V and 2 bases at J, with 10 bases between the two ends.

This clone was counted once. The CDR3 spells CASGTDSLEQYF. CDR3 in DNA: TGTGCTAGTGGAACGGACTCCCTGGAGCAGTACTTC. This sequence joins TRBV12-5 and TRBJ2-7, with TRBD2 as a possible D gene (5 bases). V was trimmed by 6 bases and J by 7 bases, leaving 13 bases between them. The CDR3 is 12 residues long. Looked up from germline, CDR1 is LGHNT and CDR2 is FRNRAP. The full variable domain, with the rest looked up from reference TRBV12-5 and TRBJ2-7, is DARVTQTPRHKVTEMGQEVTMRCQPILGHNTVFWYRQTMMQGLELLAYFRNRAPLDDSGMPKDRFSAEMPDATLATLKIQPSEPRDSAVYFCASGTDSLEQYFGPGTRLTVT.

V is TRBV9 and J is TRBJ2-7; D uncertain. Germline loops: CDR1 SGDLS, CDR2 YYNGEE. CDR3 length: 14 amino acids. Trimming removed 3 bases from V and 3 bases from J, with 13 bases in between. CDR3 bases: TGTGCCAGCAGCGCGGCCACCTTTGACTACGAGCAGTACTTC. Translated, it gives CASSAATFDYEQYF.

Only one count was recorded for this clone. The chain combines TRBV14 with TRBJ2-1; TRBD2 matches at 10 bases. Germline CDR1 and CDR2: SGHDN and FVKESK. The CDR3 is made up of 19 amino acids. The V segment lost 0 bases and the J segment 6 bases; nucleotides outside the gene matches: 14. The CDR3 DNA reads TGTGCCAGCAGCCAAGATTGGGGTCTCCTAGCGGGGGAAGGCAATGAGCAGTTCTTC. It translates to CASSQDWGLLAGEGNEQFF.

As to this clone: The sample holds other DNA sequences that translate to the same CDR3. The V call is TRBV2, the J call TRBJ2-7; D is uncertain. Germline loops: CDR1 SNHLY, CDR2 FYNNEI. Between the trimmed V and J ends, which lost 1 base and 0 bases, there was a span of 4 bases. This CDR3 has 13 residues. The CDR3 DNA reads as TGTGCCAGCAGTGAAGAGGTCTCCTACGAGCAGTACTTC. Protein: CASSEEVSYEQYF. Full variable domain (rest looked up from reference TRBV2 and TRBJ2-7): EPEVTQTPSHQVTQMGQEVILRCVPISNHLYFYWYRQILGQKVEFLVSFYNNEISEKSEIFDDQFSVERPDGSNFTLKIRSTKLEDSAMYFCASSEEVSYEQYFGPGTRLTVT.

This clone was seen only once. The chain couples TRBV11-2 to TRBJ2-1; TRBD2 agrees at 11 bases. The junction had 13 bases not matched to a gene; V was cut back by 1 base and J by 5 bases. Germline loops: CDR1 SGHAT, CDR2 FQNNGV. CDR3 size: 19 residues. The CDR3 sequence: CASSLGGRTSGSSHNEQFF. DNA for the CDR3: TGTGCCAGCAGCTTAGGGGGCCGTACTAGCGGGAGTAGCCACAATGAGCAGTTCTTC.

This sequence joins TRBV11-2 and TRBJ2-3; TRBD2 agrees at 8 bases. The trim removed 5 bases at V and 2 bases at J, leaving 9 bases unmatched. Germline V gene sequence: CDR1 SGHAT, CDR2 FQNNGV. The CDR3 contains 16 residues. The CDR3 region is CASSTLAGTLTDTQYF. As DNA, the CDR3 is TGTGCCAGCAGCACTTTAGCGGGGACCCTCACAGATACGCAGTATTTT. The variable domain in full, with the rest retrieved from reference TRBV11-2 and TRBJ2-3, is EAGVAQSPRYKIIEKRQSVAFWCNPISGHATLYWYQQILGQGPKLLIQFQNNGVVDDSQLPKDRFSAERLKGVDSTLKIQPAKLEDSAVYLCASSTLAGTLTDTQYFGPGTRLTVL.

This CDR3 reads CASSDHFGVAGPSYNEQFF. As DNA, the CDR3 is TGTGCCAGCAGCGATCATTTCGGGGTAGCGGGACCCTCCTACAATGAGCAGTTCTTC. The chain couples TRBV9 to TRBJ2-1, with 8 bases lining up with TRBD2. Germline CDR1 SGDLS, CDR2 YYNGEE. Germline trimming cut 3 bases from V and 0 bases from J; bases unmatched to any gene: 14. The length of the CDR3 is 19 residues.